Sequencing of this TCR beta chain was carried out in a study of blood T cell repertoires in COVID-19. Study as a whole: PBMCs, B-cell-depleted T cells, or T cells provided the cDNA or gDNA that made up the material.

TCRdb keeps only in-frame clones here, not all; method: immunoSEQ multiplex PCR. The sample comprises over 200,000 clones, about 87% of which are singletons, and 4% rests with the top ten. The germline V gene encodes CDR1 LGHNA and CDR2 YNFKEQ. CDR3 length equals 13 residues. V was cut by 1 base and J by 7 bases, with 10 bases left in between. The chain joins TRBV4-2 to TRBJ2-5, with no clear D. The sequenced material came from peripheral blood. The TCR originated in a man in his 60s who had recovered from COVID-19. The CDR3: CASSQARDWTQYF. The CDR3 coding sequence is TGTGCCAGCAGCCAAGCCCGCGATTGGACCCAGTACTTC.